This T cell receptor (beta chain) was observed in a study of T-cell reconstitution after alpha-beta-depleted transplantation in children. This CDR3 contains 13 residues. Trimming shortened V by 10 bases and J by 0 bases, and 10 bases separated the two germline ends. Germline CDR1 and CDR2: SNHLY and FYNNEI. TCRbeta library construction was performed incorporating unique molecular identifiers. A single record per CDR3 protein comes from TCRdb applying MiXCR to the PCR reads. The data contain 500,000 to 600,000 distinct CDR3 sequences, less than 35% of them seen just once; the ten biggest clones take up 2% to 2.5%. This clonotype was counted a few times.

The V call is TRBV2, the J call TRBJ2-1; D uncertain. This clonotype originated in a human donor who donated a stem cell graft to a child with aplastic anemia. The sample in question was PBMCs from the stem cell graft donor, obtained from the stem cell graft. The CDR3: CANQQSSYNEQFF. CDR3 coding DNA: TGTGCCAACCAACAGAGCTCCTACAATGAGCAGTTCTTC. Looking up the rest from reference TRBV2 and TRBJ2-1 gives the full variable domain: EPEVTQTPSHQVTQMGQEVILRCVPISNHLYFYWYRQILGQKVEFLVSFYNNEISEKSEIFDDQFSVERPDGSNFTLKIRSTKLEDSAMYFCANQQSSYNEQFFGPGTRLTVL.